Listed here are 5 T cell receptor beta chains from one sample, sequenced in a study of OX40 agonist ivuxolimab in advanced cancers. Generated by immunoSEQ multiplex PCR, the TCRdb table keeps only in-frame clones and is missing some. This table holds about 50,000 clones, 85% to 90% found once. Sequenced material: CD4+ or CD8+ T cells sorted from blood, taken in a trial of the OX40 agonist ivuxolimab. These receptor sequences come from an adult with an advanced solid tumor such as melanoma, head and neck, liver or kidney cancer.

This chain links TRBV6-1 with TRBJ2-3; D is perhaps TRBD2 (6 bases). V was cut by 2 bases and J by 5 bases, with 17 bases left in between. This CDR3 is built from 16 residues. CDR1 and CDR2 from the germline V gene are MNHNS and SASEGT. This CDR3 reads CASSESWWSGVDTQYF. The CDR3 region has the DNA TGTGCCAGCAGTGAAAGCTGGTGGTCGGGGGTAGATACGCAGTATTTT.

The gene calls are TRBV5-6 and TRBJ1-4; D is possibly TRBD1 (6 bases). V lost 2 bases to trimming and J lost 7 bases, with 12 bases between them. The germline V gene has CDR1 SGHDT and CDR2 YYEEEE. There are 14 residues in the CDR3. This CDR3 reads CASSFAGELEKLFF. DNA for the CDR3: TGTGCCAGCAGCTTTGCAGGGGAGCTTGAAAAACTGTTTTTT.

The J gene is TRBJ1-4, the V gene TRBV29-1; weak D call: TRBD1 (6 bases). The germline V and J ends were trimmed by 6 bases and 4 bases, with 12 bases remaining between them. Germline-derived CDR1 and CDR2 are SQVTM and ANQGSEA. The CDR3 length is 13 residues. CDR3 amino acids: CSVPGGLNEKLFF. In DNA form, the CDR3 reads TGCAGCGTCCCCGGGGGCCTTAATGAAAAACTGTTTTTT.

This rearrangement joins TRBV7-9 to TRBJ1-3, with a possible D match to TRBD1 (5 bases). Germline V gene sequence: CDR1 SEHNR, CDR2 FQNEAQ (reference sequence). V dropped 5 bases and J dropped 4 bases, with 15 bases sitting between them. The CDR3 is 15 residues long. The CDR3 DNA reads TGTGCCAGCAGCCCGAAACGCAGGGTCGGAAACACCATATATTTT. Residues: CASSPKRRVGNTIYF.

This sequence joins TRBV19 and TRBJ2-2, with TRBD2 identical over 11 bases. The CDR3 length is 16 residues. Trimming cost V 6 bases and J 7 bases; bases outside gene matches: 10. Germline CDR1 is LNHDA and CDR2 is SQIVND (reference sequence). Written as DNA, the CDR3 is TGTGCCAGTAGAACTCTTAGCGGGAGGGCCGGCGGGGAGCTGTTTTTT. It is translated as CASRTLSGRAGGELFF. Combining the CDR3 with reference TRBV19 and TRBJ2-2 gives the whole variable domain DGGITQSPKYLFRKEGQNVTLSCEQNLNHDAMYWYRQDPGQGLRLIYYSQIVNDFQKGDIAEGYSVSREKKESFPLTVTSAQKNPTAFYLCASRTLSGRAGGELFFGEGSRLTVL.